The 27 T cell receptor beta chains in this list originate from one sample, sequenced in a study of cytotoxic CD8 clonotypes in ibrutinib-treated CLL. The repertoire was sequenced with immunoSEQ multiplex PCR; TCRdb's copy has only in-frame clones and lacks some. The sample carries more than 200,000 clones, roughly three quarters recorded once. Sequencing was performed on PBMCs, taken after 12 months of ibrutinib treatment. Receptor source: a human donor with chronic lymphocytic leukemia.

The genes are TRBV7-2 and TRBJ2-7, with no clear D. The germline V gene encodes CDR1 SGHTA and CDR2 FQGNSA. This CDR3 contains 13 residues. The germline V and J ends were trimmed by 2 bases and 6 bases, with 11 bases remaining between them. The CDR3 nucleotides read TGTGCCAGCAGCTTAACCAGTAATGGCGAGCAGTACTTC. Translating it yields CASSLTSNGEQYF.

The chain links TRBV30 to TRBJ1-6, with TRBD1 as a possible D gene (5 bases). The germline V and J ends were trimmed by 3 bases and 6 bases, with 12 bases remaining between them. The V gene's germline CDR1 is GTSNPN and CDR2 SVGIG (reference sequence). CDR3 length: 14 amino acids. The CDR3 spells CAWSGDLGNSPLHF. The CDR3 DNA follows: TGTGCCTGGAGCGGGGACCTCGGTAATTCACCCCTCCACTTT.

The rearrangement uses TRBV5-1 and TRBJ2-2; TRBD1 aligns across 9 bases. The V and J ends lost 5 bases and 5 bases, in that order; junction bases with no gene match: 7. The CDR3 is 15 amino acids. From germline, CDR1 is SGHRS and CDR2 YFSETQ. The CDR3 reads CASRSGQGRTGELFF. The CDR3, as DNA: TGCGCCAGCAGGTCGGGACAGGGAAGGACCGGGGAGCTGTTTTTT.

V is TRBV30 and J is TRBJ1-1; TRBD1 might be the D (5 bases). Trimming pared 3 bases from V and 0 bases from J, leaving 14 bases between. Germline V gene sequence: CDR1 GTSNPN, CDR2 SVGIG (reference sequence). This CDR3 is 15 amino acids long. The CDR3 bases are TGTGCCTGGAGGCGGGGACTCCTTATGAACACTGAAGCTTTCTTT. It encodes CAWRRGLLMNTEAFF.

There are a few counts of this clone. V and J are TRBV25-1 and TRBJ1-6; the D gene is possibly TRBD1 (5 bases). The CDR3 has 16 residues. V lost 1 base and J 0 bases, leaving 7 bases between the germline ends. CDR1 and CDR2 from the germline V gene are MGHDK and SYGVNS. The CDR3 reads CASSELRGSYNSPLHF. For the CDR3, the DNA is TGTGCCAGCAGTGAATTGAGGGGCTCCTATAATTCACCCCTCCACTTT.

The V and J genes are TRBV15 and TRBJ1-2; D is undetermined. CDR1 is LNHNV and CDR2 is YYDKDF in the germline V gene (reference sequence). The CDR3 runs to 16 residues. V was clipped by 0 bases and J by 4 bases, with 15 bases between them. The CDR3 is CATSRDGRSTVYGYTF. CDR3 in DNA: TGTGCCACCAGCAGAGATGGCAGGTCGACCGTCTATGGCTACACCTTC.

The rearrangement joins TRBV11-2 to TRBJ1-4; no clear D. This CDR3 contains 13 residues. The germline gives CDR1 SGHAT, CDR2 FQNNGV. V was clipped by 5 bases and J by 6 bases, with 10 bases between them. The chain's CDR3 is CASSPSRHEKLFF. The CDR3, as DNA: TGTGCCAGCAGCCCCTCGAGGCATGAAAAACTGTTTTTT.

This clone appeared a few times. The CDR3 sequence is CASSTSRDRVTTNEKLFF. The CDR3, as DNA: TGTGCCAGCAGCACATCCCGGGACAGGGTTACAACTAATGAAAAACTGTTTTTT. V is TRBV21-1 and J is TRBJ1-4; TRBD1, the D gene given by the table, was not confirmed from the DNA. TRBV21-1 counts as a pseudogene. This CDR3 spans 18 amino acids.

The chain is built from TRBV6-5 and TRBJ2-7; TRBD1 is a possible D gene (6 bases). The germline gives CDR1 MNHEY, CDR2 SVGAGI. Trimming shortened V by 6 bases and J by 1 base, and 7 bases separated the two germline ends. The CDR3 is 12 amino acids. This CDR3 is CASRTGSYEQYF. In DNA, the CDR3 is TGTGCCAGCAGGACAGGTTCCTACGAGCAGTACTTC.

The chain recombines TRBV29-1 with TRBJ1-2; no reliable D call. V dropped 1 base and J dropped 4 bases, with 10 bases sitting between them. CDR1 is SQVTM and CDR2 is ANQGSEA in the germline V gene. CDR3 size: 13 residues. The CDR3 DNA is TGCAGCGTTGAAGGGCCCTCCGGCTATGGCTACACCTTC. Encoded protein: CSVEGPSGYGYTF.

This clone was counted a few times. The V gene is TRBV4-3, the J gene TRBJ2-1, with D possibly being TRBD2 (6 bases). V was pared by 1 base and J by 8 bases, with 15 bases between. CDR3 length: 15 amino acids. Germline assignment: CDR1 LGHNA and CDR2 YSLEER. CDR3 in DNA: TGCGCCAGCAGCCAAGCAGCGGGCCTTTGGGATGAGCAGTTCTTC. It codes for CASSQAAGLWDEQFF.

The chain has TRBV19 and TRBJ1-5; D is possibly TRBD1 (6 bases). This CDR3 spans 15 amino acids. V lost 3 bases to trimming and J lost 2 bases, with 11 bases between them. Germline lookup yields CDR1 LNHDA and CDR2 SQIVND (reference sequence). The CDR3 spells CASSIRTEGNQPQHF. The CDR3 DNA is TGTGCCAGTAGTATTAGGACAGAGGGCAATCAGCCCCAGCATTTT.

The rearrangement uses TRBV9 and TRBJ1-2; TRBD1 matches at 9 bases. V was clipped by 3 bases and J by 2 bases; unmatched bases: 5. The CDR3 is 15 amino acids. Looked up from germline, CDR1 is SGDLS and CDR2 is YYNGEE. CDR3 residues: CASSAIQGANYGYTF. The DNA of the CDR3 is TGTGCCAGCAGCGCCATACAGGGGGCAAACTATGGCTACACCTTC.

This clone appeared once. The junction departs from germline at one end; a sequencing error may be responsible. The chain carries TRBV7-7 and TRBJ2-6; D is unclear. The germline gives CDR1 SSHAT, CDR2 FNYEAQ (reference sequence). The CDR3 consists of 16 residues. The CDR3 reads CASSFSGPSGANVLTF. The CDR3 DNA follows: TGTGCTAGCAGCTTTTCCGGGCCCTCTGGGGCCAACGTCCTGACTTTC.

CDR3 bases: TGCGCCAGCAGCCAAACCACTGACAGGTTACGGAATGGCTACACCTTC. Protein product: CASSQTTDRLRNGYTF. This sequence joins TRBV4-3 and TRBJ1-2; TRBD1 might be the D (6 bases). Trimming stripped 2 bases from V and 6 bases from J, with 19 bases between. CDR3 size: 16 residues. Looked up from germline, CDR1 is LGHNA and CDR2 is YSLEER.

V usage is TRBV30 and J usage is TRBJ1-3; D perhaps matches TRBD1 (6 bases). The germline V and J ends were trimmed by 7 bases and 3 bases, with 13 bases remaining between them. Germline assignment: CDR1 GTSNPN and CDR2 SVGIG (reference sequence). The CDR3 contains 13 residues. In DNA form, the CDR3 reads TGTGCCTCGACCGGGGGCGGTGGAAACACCATATATTTT. This sequence encodes CASTGGGGNTIYF.

This clone is termed medium-sized. This chain uses TRBV19 with TRBJ1-5; D may be TRBD1 (5 bases). With 1 base removed from V and 6 bases from J, the gap between germline ends came to 13 bases. From germline, CDR1 is LNHDA and CDR2 SQIVND (reference sequence). CDR3 size: 15 residues. Here the CDR3 reads CASSIGGGVIQPQHF. The CDR3 DNA reads TGTGCCAGTAGTATAGGGGGAGGGGTAATTCAGCCCCAGCATTTT.

J is TRBJ2-7 and V is TRBV5-6; D uncertain. The V gene lost 2 bases and the J gene lost 5 bases, with 8 bases spanning the gap. This CDR3 has 12 amino acids. From germline, CDR1 is SGHDT and CDR2 YYEEEE. This chain's CDR3 is CASSFGYNEQYF. CDR3 DNA sequence: TGTGCCAGCAGCTTCGGGTATAACGAGCAGTACTTC. Full variable domain (missing parts from reference TRBV5-6 and TRBJ2-7): DAGVTQSPTHLIKTRGQQVTLRCSPKSGHDTVSWYQQALGQGPQFIFQYYEEEERQRGNFPDRFSGHQFPNYSSELNVNALLLGDSALYLCASSFGYNEQYFGPGTRLTVT.

The V gene is TRBV28, the J gene TRBJ1-5; no clear D gene. Germline CDR1 MDHEN, CDR2 SYDVKM. With 1 base removed from V and 4 bases from J, the gap between germline ends came to 14 bases. The CDR3 contains 16 residues. This CDR3 reads CASSLFGERKNQPQHF. As DNA, the CDR3 is TGTGCCAGCAGTTTATTCGGGGAGAGGAAAAATCAGCCCCAGCATTTT.

The chain employs TRBV5-4 and TRBJ2-3; 10 bases are a match to TRBD2. V was clipped by 5 bases and J by 5 bases; unmatched bases: 11. This CDR3 region has 16 residues. Germline loops: CDR1 SGHNT, CDR2 YYREEE (reference sequence). The CDR3 DNA sequence: TGTGCCAGCAGTTGGACAGCGGGGGGGCCTCTAGATACGCAGTATTTT. As protein: CASSWTAGGPLDTQYF.

This clone showed up many times. The genes are TRBV29-1 and TRBJ1-2; D ambiguous. V was pared by 5 bases and J by 4 bases, with 14 bases between. The germline V gene encodes CDR1 SQVTM and CDR2 ANQGSEA. There are 13 residues in the CDR3. The CDR3 reads CSVHLGTGYGYTF. The CDR3 nucleotides are TGCAGCGTTCACTTGGGCACGGGCTATGGCTACACCTTC.

CDR3 bases: TGTGCCAGCTCACCAGGCGGGACTAGCGGGAGAGAGACCCAGTACTTC. Translation: CASSPGGTSGRETQYF. The rearrangement uses TRBV18 and TRBJ2-5, with 14 bases aligning to TRBD2. J was trimmed by 4 bases and V by 2 bases; bases with no gene match: 3. CDR1 is KGHSH and CDR2 is LQKENI in the germline V gene. This CDR3 has 16 residues.

V gene TRBV7-9 combines with J gene TRBJ2-3; 9 nucleotides agree with TRBD2. This CDR3 has 17 residues. CDR1 SEHNR and CDR2 FQNEAQ come from the germline V gene (reference sequence). V lost 1 base and J lost 2; bases outside the gene matches: 7. The CDR3 DNA sequence: TGTGCCAGCAGCTTAGATTATGCGGGGGGGAACACAGATACGCAGTATTTT. It yields the protein CASSLDYAGGNTDTQYF.

This chain joins TRBV15 and TRBJ2-3, with 12 bases fitting TRBD2. V shed 0 bases, J shed 7 bases, and the junction held 8 bases outside the gene matches. The V gene's germline CDR1 is LNHNV and CDR2 YYDKDF (reference sequence). CDR3 length: 17 amino acids. Here the CDR3 DNA reads TGTGCCACCAGCAGAGATCGGGGACTAGCGGGCAGGCATACGCAGTATTTT. Amino acids: CATSRDRGLAGRHTQYF.

This sequence joins TRBV4-1 and TRBJ1-3, with D perhaps TRBD1 (6 bases). The CDR3 loop spans 14 amino acids. With 8 bases removed from V and 3 bases from J, the gap between germline ends came to 14 bases. From germline, CDR1 is MGHRA and CDR2 YSYEKL. The CDR3 nucleotides are TGCGCCAGCTCTAAGCCAGGGGATGGAAACACCATATATTTT. It codes for CASSKPGDGNTIYF.

The chain carries TRBV29-1 and TRBJ2-3; 10 bases fit TRBD2. Germline V gene lookup returns CDR1 SQVTM and CDR2 ANQGSEA. The V segment lost 7 bases and the J segment 3 bases; nucleotides outside the gene matches: 7. This CDR3 is built from 14 residues. In DNA form, the CDR3 reads TGCAGCGGAAGATCGGGACTAGCGACAGATACGCAGTATTTT. Translated, it gives CSGRSGLATDTQYF.

The V and J genes are TRBV7-8 and TRBJ2-2; 12 bases line up with TRBD1. The germline gives CDR1 SGHVS, CDR2 FQNEAQ. V lost 5 bases, J lost 9 bases, and 7 bases stayed unmatched. The CDR3 is 15 amino acids. This CDR3 is CASSVAGTGGRELFF. CDR3 DNA sequence: TGTGCCAGCAGCGTCGCGGGGACAGGGGGCCGGGAGCTGTTTTTT.